Described below is a single T cell receptor (beta chain) sequence and its context. Its target is unknown. The sample is drawn from a study of CD8+CD57+ T cells in acquired aplastic anemia. Whole-study context: The average read count for CD4+ cells in healthy donors was about 10 million. General study findings and limits: Patient and control CD8+ Simpson's diversity was not significantly different.

The CDR3 runs to 16 residues. The germline gives CDR1 DFQATT, CDR2 SNEGSKA (reference sequence). V was pared by 0 bases and J by 3 bases, with 6 bases of the junction left unmatched. TCR beta VDJ and CDR3 were profiled, and genomic DNA was the template. TCRdb ran MiXCR on the reads and lists one entry per CDR3 protein. The sample contains around 150,000 distinct CDR3 sequences, approximately 40% of which appear only once. This receptor was identified in a human donor in good health. The gene calls are TRBV20-1 and TRBJ2-2; 8 bases line up with TRBD1. Sequencing input: sorted CD4+, CD8+, or CD8+CD57+ T cells (not recorded which) from PBMCs. The CDR3 sequence is CSARDQETGDTGELFF. CDR3 coding DNA: TGCAGTGCTAGAGACCAGGAGACAGGGGACACCGGGGAGCTGTTTTTT.